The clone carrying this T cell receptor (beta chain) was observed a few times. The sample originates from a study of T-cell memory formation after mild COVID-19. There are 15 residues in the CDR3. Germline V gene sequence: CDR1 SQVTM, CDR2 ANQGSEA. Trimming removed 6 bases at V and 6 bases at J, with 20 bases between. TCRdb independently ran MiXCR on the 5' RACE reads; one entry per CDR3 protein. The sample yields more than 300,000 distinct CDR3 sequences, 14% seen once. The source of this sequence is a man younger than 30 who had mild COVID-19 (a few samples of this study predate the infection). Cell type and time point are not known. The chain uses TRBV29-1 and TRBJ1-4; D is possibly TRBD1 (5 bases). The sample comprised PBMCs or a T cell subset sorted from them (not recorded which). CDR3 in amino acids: CSVGGTSSWDEKLFF. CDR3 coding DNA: TGCAGCGTCGGAGGGACGTCTAGCTGGGATGAAAAACTGTTTTTT.